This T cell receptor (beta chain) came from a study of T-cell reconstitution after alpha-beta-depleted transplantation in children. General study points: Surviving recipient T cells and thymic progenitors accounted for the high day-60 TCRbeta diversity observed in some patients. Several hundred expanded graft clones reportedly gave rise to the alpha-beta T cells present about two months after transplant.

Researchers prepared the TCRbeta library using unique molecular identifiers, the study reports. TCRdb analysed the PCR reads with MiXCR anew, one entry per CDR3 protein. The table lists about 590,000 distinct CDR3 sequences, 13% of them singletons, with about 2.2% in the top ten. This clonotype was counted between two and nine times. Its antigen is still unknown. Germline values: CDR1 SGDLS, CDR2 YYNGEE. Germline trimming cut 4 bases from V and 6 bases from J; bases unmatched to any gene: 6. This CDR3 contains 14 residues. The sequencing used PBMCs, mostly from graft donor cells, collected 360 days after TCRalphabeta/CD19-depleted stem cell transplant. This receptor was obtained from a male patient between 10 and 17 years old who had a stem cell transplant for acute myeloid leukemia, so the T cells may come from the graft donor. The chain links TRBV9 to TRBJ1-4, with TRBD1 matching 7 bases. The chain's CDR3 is CASSSDRADEKLFF. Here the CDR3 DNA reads TGTGCCAGCAGCTCCGACAGGGCTGATGAAAAACTGTTTTTT.